The clone carrying this TCR beta chain has a count of ten or more. Time point: newly diagnosed GD, antithyroid drugs for less than 3 months. RNA isolated from PBMCs was used to make the TCR library. The sample comes from a study of regulatory T cells in long-lasting Graves disease. The CDR3 runs 14 residues. CDR1 and CDR2 from the germline V gene are SGHTA and FQGNSA. Unmatched junction bases numbered 4, after V lost 3 bases and J lost 4 bases. To make TCR beta libraries, researchers used iRepertoire HTBI primers and Arm-PCR of CDR3 regions. TCRdb processed the multiplex PCR reads anew with MiXCR; each CDR3 protein has one entry. The sample contains about 350,000 distinct CDR3 sequences, over 15% of which appear only once. Separately, the same data were catalogued under a study of T cells in Graves' hyperthyroidism and ophthalmopathy. Turning to that study: Stable Graves' hyperthyroidism denoted no ophthalmopathy progression over 18 months. An initial round of RT-PCR targeting the TCR CDR3 relied on the HTBI primer set.

This receptor was identified in a man aged 40-49 years with Graves disease. V usage is TRBV7-2 and J usage is TRBJ2-3; TRBD1 matches 7 bases. The input for sequencing was peripheral blood mononuclear cells (PBMCs), taken at new diagnosis, from a patient treated with antithyroid drugs. CDR3: CASSFDRVADTQYF. The CDR3 nucleotides read TGTGCCAGCAGCTTCGACAGGGTCGCAGATACGCAGTATTTT.